The 18 T cell receptor beta chains below all came from one sample that was sequenced in a study of blood T cell repertoires in COVID-19. Clones were read by immunoSEQ multiplex PCR, and TCRdb kept only the in-frame ones, dropping some. The table has under 200,000 clones, around 88% seen once. The sequencing sample was made of PBMCs or T cells enriched from blood (not recorded which). These receptors all stem from a woman in her fifties or sixties in a cohort exposed to, infected with or recovered from COVID-19 (not recorded which).

This chain joins TRBV27 and TRBJ2-1; TRBD2 might be the D (5 bases). Germline values: CDR1 MNHEY, CDR2 SMNVEV (reference sequence). V lost 6 bases and J 7 bases, leaving 7 bases between the germline ends. The CDR3 runs to 11 residues. The CDR3 reads CASSPGNEQFF. The CDR3 DNA reads as TGTGCCAGCAGCCCGGGAAATGAGCAGTTCTTC.

DNA for the CDR3: TGTGCCAGCAGCTTTCAGGGGCAGCAGCCCCAGCATTTT. Translating gives CASSFQGQQPQHF. The gene calls are TRBV5-5 and TRBJ1-5; possible D gene TRBD1, 6 bases. Germline V gene data show CDR1 as SGHKS and CDR2 as YYEKEE (reference sequence). Trimming shortened V by 2 bases and J by 7 bases, and 10 bases separated the two germline ends. The length of the CDR3 is 13 residues.

This chain connects TRBV28 to TRBJ1-6; D gene ambiguous. The CDR3 has 13 residues. The germline gives CDR1 MDHEN, CDR2 SYDVKM. V was pared by 8 bases and J by 7 bases, with 12 bases between. The DNA for the CDR3 is TGTGCCAGCGTACCCCCGGGAAATTCACCCCTCCACTTT. Translated: CASVPPGNSPLHF.

This chain links TRBV28 with TRBJ1-6, with D unresolved. Germline-derived CDR1 and CDR2 are MDHEN and SYDVKM. The germline V and J ends were trimmed by 3 bases and 7 bases, with 19 bases remaining between them. This CDR3 is 17 amino acids long. CDR3 amino acids: CASSFALGRVPNSPLHF. The CDR3, as DNA: TGTGCCAGCAGTTTTGCGTTAGGGAGAGTCCCGAATTCACCCCTCCACTTT.

This clone occurred once. CDR3 coding DNA: TGTGCCAGCAGCAATGTCAGGGGAAACTACGAGCAGTACTTC. It is translated as CASSNVRGNYEQYF. The gene calls are TRBV5-6 and TRBJ2-7, with D perhaps TRBD1 (6 bases). This CDR3 region has 14 residues. V was shortened by 4 bases and J by 3 bases, with 14 bases between the two germline ends. The germline V gene encodes CDR1 SGHDT and CDR2 YYEEEE. Variable domain in full (rest from reference TRBV5-6 and TRBJ2-7): DAGVTQSPTHLIKTRGQQVTLRCSPKSGHDTVSWYQQALGQGPQFIFQYYEEEERQRGNFPDRFSGHQFPNYSSELNVNALLLGDSALYLCASSNVRGNYEQYFGPGTRLTVT.

In its sample, this clone was seen a few times. V usage is TRBV6-2 or TRBV6-3 and J usage is TRBJ2-5; TRBD2 matches 13 bases. The CDR3 extends over 18 amino acids. CDR1 is MNHEY, CDR2 SVGEGT, per germline. Trimming removed 6 bases from V and 5 bases from J; junction bases left unmatched: 15. DNA for the CDR3: TGTGCCAGCAGCCCTCGGACTAGCGGGGGCCTGTCGAGGGAGACCCAGTACTTC. Amino acid sequence: CASSPRTSGGLSRETQYF.

The chain carries TRBV29-1 and TRBJ2-1; 7 bases align to TRBD2. The germline gives CDR1 SQVTM, CDR2 ANQGSEA. This CDR3 comprises 14 residues. Germline trimming cut 6 bases from V and 3 bases from J; bases unmatched to any gene: 8. CDR3 in amino acids: CSVVGLSVYNEQFF. The CDR3 DNA is TGCAGCGTGGTGGGACTATCGGTCTACAATGAGCAGTTCTTC.

The chain couples TRBV9 to TRBJ2-3, with D hard to call. The CDR3 loop spans 12 amino acids. The V end lost 4 bases, the J end lost 5 bases, and 8 bases lay between the germline ends. The germline gives CDR1 SGDLS, CDR2 YYNGEE. As DNA, the CDR3 is TGTGCCAGCAGCCCCCACGGAGATACGCAGTATTTT. Translating gives CASSPHGDTQYF.

The rearrangement links TRBV20-1 to TRBJ1-2; D is perhaps TRBD1 (5 bases). Germline CDR1 reads DFQATT; CDR2 reads SNEGSKA (reference sequence). The CDR3 extends over 14 amino acids. Trimming left V 3 bases short and J 1 base short, with 12 bases between. The CDR3 sequence: CSASTTALNYGYTF. The CDR3 DNA is TGCAGTGCTAGTACGACAGCGCTTAACTATGGCTACACCTTC.

The rearrangement links TRBV28 to TRBJ2-5; D gene ambiguous. The CDR3 runs to 14 residues. V lost 3 bases and J lost 7, with 15 bases in between. CDR1 and CDR2 (germline): MDHEN, SYDVKM. For the CDR3, the DNA is TGTGCCAGCAGTTTGCAGGCCACCTTGGGGACCCAGTACTTC. Its translation is CASSLQATLGTQYF. Full variable domain (rest looked up from reference TRBV28 and TRBJ2-5): DVKVTQSSRYLVKRTGEKVFLECVQDMDHENMFWYRQDPGLGLRLIYFSYDVKMKEKGDIPEGYSVSREKKERFSLILESASTNQTSMYLCASSLQATLGTQYFGPGTRLLVL.

This clone was seen only a few times. This chain joins TRBV11-2 and TRBJ1-3, with D possibly TRBD1 on 5 matching bases. Deletions cut 1 base from V and 6 bases from J, with 10 bases between. CDR3 size: 14 residues. Per germline, CDR1 SGHAT and CDR2 FQNNGV. CDR3 nucleotide sequence: TGTGCCAGCAGCTTAGCGGGGGAGGTAAACACCATATATTTT. This translates into CASSLAGEVNTIYF.

The chain has TRBV6-5 and TRBJ2-5; possibly TRBD2 for D (5 bases). The length of the CDR3 is 14 residues. Trimming cost V 6 bases and J 5 bases, with 16 bases left between them. Germline CDR1 is MNHEY and CDR2 is SVGAGI. CDR3 sequence reads: CASSDVTRRETQYF. CDR3 in DNA: TGTGCCAGCAGCGACGTTACTAGACGTGAGACCCAGTACTTC.

The V and J genes are TRBV28 and TRBJ1-1; 7 nucleotides agree with TRBD1. V lost 5 bases to trimming and J lost 10 bases; unmatched junction nucleotides: 16. Germline V CDR1 and CDR2: MDHEN, SYDVKM. The CDR3 is 15 amino acids. Here the CDR3 DNA reads TGTGCCAGCAGTCCCCGGGGGGGACAGCCGCAGTCAGCTTTCTTT. Protein: CASSPRGGQPQSAFF. Using reference TRBV28 and TRBJ1-1 for the parts outside the CDR3, the full variable domain is DVKVTQSSRYLVKRTGEKVFLECVQDMDHENMFWYRQDPGLGLRLIYFSYDVKMKEKGDIPEGYSVSREKKERFSLILESASTNQTSMYLCASSPRGGQPQSAFFGQGTRLTVV.

This chain connects TRBV6-1 to TRBJ1-5; unclear D gene. Looked up from germline, CDR1 is MNHNS and CDR2 is SASEGT. This CDR3 is built from 14 residues. Trimming took off 1 base at V and 5 bases at J, with 9 bases between the two ends. CDR3 DNA sequence: TGTGCCAGCAGTGAAGGTAGCGGTTATCAGCCCCAGCATTTT. Encoded protein: CASSEGSGYQPQHF.

The chain links TRBV3-1 (or the pseudogene TRBV3-2) to TRBJ2-1, with 7 bases fitting TRBD2. The CDR3 is 15 amino acids. Per the germline V gene, CDR1 is LGHDT and CDR2 is YNNKEL (reference sequence). The ends lost 0 bases at V and 10 bases at J; junction bases unmatched: 9. CDR3: CASSQDSTGGREQFF. The CDR3 nucleotides read TGTGCCAGCAGCCAAGATAGTACGGGGGGTAGGGAGCAGTTCTTC.

The rearrangement joins TRBV2 to TRBJ1-2; 7 nucleotides align to TRBD1. This CDR3 region has 17 residues. Germline V lookup: CDR1 SNHLY, CDR2 FYNNEI. The trim removed 3 bases at V and 6 bases at J, leaving 16 bases unmatched. CDR3: CASSDPTAAGGMDGYTF. The DNA for the CDR3 is TGTGCCAGCAGTGACCCCACGGCGGCAGGGGGGATGGATGGCTACACCTTC.

The J gene is TRBJ1-3, the V gene TRBV4-3; 7 bases are shared with TRBD1. Germline CDR1 and CDR2: LGHNA and YSLEER. The V and J ends lost 1 base and 2 bases, in that order; junction bases with no gene match: 8. This CDR3 is 17 amino acids long. CDR3 sequence reads: CASSQVGTAEPGNTIYF. CDR3 sequence (DNA): TGCGCCAGCAGCCAAGTCGGGACAGCCGAACCTGGAAACACCATATATTTT.

This clone showed up just once. This rearrangement joins TRBV28 to TRBJ1-5; D unresolved. The CDR3 runs 13 residues. CDR1 is MDHEN and CDR2 is SYDVKM in the germline V gene. The ends were cut back, 7 bases at V and 1 base at J, with 8 bases in the middle. The CDR3 bases are TGTGCCAGCACAGGACTGAGCAATCAGCCCCAGCATTTT. Translating it yields CASTGLSNQPQHF.